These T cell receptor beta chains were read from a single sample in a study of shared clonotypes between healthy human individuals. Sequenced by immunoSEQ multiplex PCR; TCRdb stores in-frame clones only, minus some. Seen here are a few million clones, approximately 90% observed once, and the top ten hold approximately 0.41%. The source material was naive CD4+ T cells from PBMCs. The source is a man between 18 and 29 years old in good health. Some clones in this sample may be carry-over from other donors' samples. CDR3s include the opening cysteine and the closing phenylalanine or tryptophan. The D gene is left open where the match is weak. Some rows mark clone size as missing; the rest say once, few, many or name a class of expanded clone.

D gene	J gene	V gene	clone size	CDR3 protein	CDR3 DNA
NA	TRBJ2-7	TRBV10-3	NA	CAISSSTVTYEQYF	TGTGCCATCAGTAGCAGTACAGTTACCTACGAGCAGTACTTC
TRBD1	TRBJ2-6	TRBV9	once	CASSPAETGPGANVLTF	TGTGCCAGCAGCCCCGCCGAGACAGGGCCCGGGGCCAACGTCCTGACTTTC
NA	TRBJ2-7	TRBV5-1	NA	CASSLATRMPSYEQYF	TGCGCCAGCAGCCTAGCGACAAGGATGCCTTCCTACGAGCAGTACTTC
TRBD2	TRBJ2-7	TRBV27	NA	CASSSPSGRASYEQYF	TGTGCCAGCAGCTCTCCCAGCGGGAGGGCTTCCTACGAGCAGTACTTC
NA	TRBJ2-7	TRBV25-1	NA	CASSDTGTIDEQYF	TGTGCCAGCAGTGATACCGGGACAATCGACGAGCAGTACTTC
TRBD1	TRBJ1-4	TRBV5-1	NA	CASSLEGQGGEKLFF	TGCGCCAGCAGCTTGGAGGGACAGGGAGGAGAAAAACTGTTTTTT
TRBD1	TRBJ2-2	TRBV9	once	CASTPRQGAPAGELFF	TGTGCCAGCACCCCACGACAGGGGGCGCCGGCCGGGGAGCTGTTTTTT
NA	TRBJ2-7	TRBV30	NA	CAWSLGAEYEQYF	TGTGCCTGGAGTCTAGGGGCGGAATACGAGCAGTACTTC
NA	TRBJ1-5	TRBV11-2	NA	CASSFRPGPNQPQHF	TGTGCCAGCAGCTTCCGCCCAGGTCCGAATCAGCCCCAGCATTTT
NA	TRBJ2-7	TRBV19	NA	CASSIPAAGRYEQYF	TGTGCCAGTAGTATCCCCGCGGCAGGACGTTACGAGCAGTACTTC
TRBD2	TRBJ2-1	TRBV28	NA	CASSPASSGTHNEQFF	TGTGCCAGCAGTCCGGCCTCTAGCGGGACTCACAATGAGCAGTTCTTC
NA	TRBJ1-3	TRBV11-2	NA	CASSSKYTIYF	TGTGCCAGCAGCTCAAAATACACCATATATTTT